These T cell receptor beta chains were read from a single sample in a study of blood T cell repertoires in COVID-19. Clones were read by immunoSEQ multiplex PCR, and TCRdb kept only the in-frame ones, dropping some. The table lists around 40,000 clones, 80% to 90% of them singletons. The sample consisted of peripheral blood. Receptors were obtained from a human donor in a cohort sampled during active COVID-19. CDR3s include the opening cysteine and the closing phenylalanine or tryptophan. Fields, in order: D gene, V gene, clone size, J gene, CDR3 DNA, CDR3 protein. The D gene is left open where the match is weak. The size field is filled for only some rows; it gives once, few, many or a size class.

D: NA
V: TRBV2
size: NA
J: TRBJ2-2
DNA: TGTGCCAGCAGTGAACCGACTATCCGATGGGGGGAGCTGTTTTTT
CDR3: CASSEPTIRWGELFF

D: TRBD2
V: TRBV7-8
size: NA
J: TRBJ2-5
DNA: TGTGCCAGCAGCTTCCTAGCGGGAGGGCCGGTTGAGACCCAGTACTTC
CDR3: CASSFLAGGPVETQYF

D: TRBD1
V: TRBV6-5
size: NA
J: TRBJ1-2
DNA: TGTGCCAGCAGTTACTCCCCAGGACAGGGGAACTATGGCTACACCTTC
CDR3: CASSYSPGQGNYGYTF

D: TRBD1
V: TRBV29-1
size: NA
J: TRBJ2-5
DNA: TGCAGCGTTGGACAGGGACAAGAGACCCAGTACTTC
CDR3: CSVGQGQETQYF

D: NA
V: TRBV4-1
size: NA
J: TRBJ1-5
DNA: TGCGCCAGCAGCCAAGACTCCAGGATCAATCATTGGCCCCAGCATTTT
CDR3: CASSQDSRINHWPQHF

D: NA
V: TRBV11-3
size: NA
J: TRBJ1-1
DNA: TGTGCCAGCAGCTTGAGCCTGAACACTGAAGCTTTCTTT
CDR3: CASSLSLNTEAFF

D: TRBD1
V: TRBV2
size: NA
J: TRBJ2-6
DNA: TGTGCCAGCACTGCTTCCGGGACAGGGGGGAGCTCTGGGGCCAACGTCCTGACTTTC
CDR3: CASTASGTGGSSGANVLTF

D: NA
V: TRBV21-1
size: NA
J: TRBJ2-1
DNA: TGTGCCAGCAGCCTCCGCCGGGACAGGGGTCTCGACGAGCAGTTCTTC
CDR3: CASSLRRDRGLDEQFF

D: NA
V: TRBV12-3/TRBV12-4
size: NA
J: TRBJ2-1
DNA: TGTGCCAGCGTAAACCGGGCCAACGGAGGGCAGTTCTTC
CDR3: CASVNRANGGQFF

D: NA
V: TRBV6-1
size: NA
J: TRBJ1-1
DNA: TGTGCCAGCAGTGAATTGGGGGGGAACACTGAAGCTTTCTTT
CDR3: CASSELGGNTEAFF

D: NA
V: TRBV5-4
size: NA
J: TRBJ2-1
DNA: TGTGCCAGCAGCTTGGTGGCAATCTCCTACAATGAGCAGTTCTTC
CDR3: CASSLVAISYNEQFF

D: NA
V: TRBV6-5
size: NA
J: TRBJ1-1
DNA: TGTGCCAGCAGTTATTCTAGTGGAGCGAACACTGAAGCTTTCTTT
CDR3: CASSYSSGANTEAFF

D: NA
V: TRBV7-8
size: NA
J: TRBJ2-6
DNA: TGTGCCAGCAGCCTAGACAGGAAGGACGACTCTGGGGCCAACGTCCTGACTTTC
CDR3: CASSLDRKDDSGANVLTF

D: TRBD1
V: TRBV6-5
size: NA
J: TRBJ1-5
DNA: TGTGCCAGCAGTCCGGACAGGTATAGCAATCAGCCCCAGCATTTT
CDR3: CASSPDRYSNQPQHF

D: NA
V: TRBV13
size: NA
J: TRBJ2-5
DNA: TGTGCCAGCAGCTCGGCACGGGGAAGGGAGACCCAGTACTTC
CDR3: CASSSARGRETQYF

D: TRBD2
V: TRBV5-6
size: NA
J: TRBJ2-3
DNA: TGTGCCAGCAGTCTACTAGCGGGAGGGATTGGGGATACGCAGTATTTT
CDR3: CASSLLAGGIGDTQYF

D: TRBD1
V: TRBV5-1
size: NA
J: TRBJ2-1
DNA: TGCGCCAGCGCTCGGGACAGATACAATGAGCAGTTCTTC
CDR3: CASARDRYNEQFF

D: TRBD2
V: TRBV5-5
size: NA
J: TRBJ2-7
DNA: TGTGCCAGCAGCTCGGCGCCTAGCGGGGACTACGAGCAGTACTTC
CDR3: CASSSAPSGDYEQYF

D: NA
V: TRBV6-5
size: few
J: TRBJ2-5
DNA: TGTGCCAGCAGCAGGACTGGGGAAGAGACCCAGTACTTC
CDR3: CASSRTGEETQYF

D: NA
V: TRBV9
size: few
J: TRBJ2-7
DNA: TGTGCCAGCAGCGTAGGCCCCGCGGGTTACGAGCAGTACTTC
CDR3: CASSVGPAGYEQYF

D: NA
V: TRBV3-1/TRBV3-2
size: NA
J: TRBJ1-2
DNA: TGTGCCAGCAGCCAAGGGACACCCAGAAGCTACACCTTC
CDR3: CASSQGTPRSYTF

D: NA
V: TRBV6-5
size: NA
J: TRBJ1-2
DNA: TGTGCCAGCAGGAGCCTCTATGGCTACACCTTC
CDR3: CASRSLYGYTF

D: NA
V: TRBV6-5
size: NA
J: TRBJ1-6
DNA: TGTGCCAGCAAAGGGGGAGGGTTATCGGTTCTCCTCCACTTT
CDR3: CASKGGGLSVLLHF

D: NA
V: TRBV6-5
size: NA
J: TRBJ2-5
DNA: TGTGCCAGCAGCCGAGCCGGGACATACCAAGAGACCCAGTACTTC
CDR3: CASSRAGTYQETQYF

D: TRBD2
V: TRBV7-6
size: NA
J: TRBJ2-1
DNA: TGTGCCAGCAGCTTCTTTTTGGGGACTAGTAATGAGCAGTTCTTC
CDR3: CASSFFLGTSNEQFF